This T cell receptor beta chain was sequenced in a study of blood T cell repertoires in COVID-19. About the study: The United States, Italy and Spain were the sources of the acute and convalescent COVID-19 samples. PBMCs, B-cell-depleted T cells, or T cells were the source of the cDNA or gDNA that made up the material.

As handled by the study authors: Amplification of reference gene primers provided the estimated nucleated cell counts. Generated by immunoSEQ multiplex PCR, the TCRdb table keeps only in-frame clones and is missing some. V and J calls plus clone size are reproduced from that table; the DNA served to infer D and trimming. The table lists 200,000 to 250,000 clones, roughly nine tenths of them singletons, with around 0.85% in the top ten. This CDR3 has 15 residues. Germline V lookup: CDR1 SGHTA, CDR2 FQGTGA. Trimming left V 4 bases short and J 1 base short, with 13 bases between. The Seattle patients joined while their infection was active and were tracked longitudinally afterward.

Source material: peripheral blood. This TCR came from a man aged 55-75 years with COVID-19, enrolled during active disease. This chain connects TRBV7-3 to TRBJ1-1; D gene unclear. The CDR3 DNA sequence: TGTGCCAGCAGCTCTTCCCCCGGGTCGAACACTGAAGCTTTCTTT. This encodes CASSSSPGSNTEAFF.